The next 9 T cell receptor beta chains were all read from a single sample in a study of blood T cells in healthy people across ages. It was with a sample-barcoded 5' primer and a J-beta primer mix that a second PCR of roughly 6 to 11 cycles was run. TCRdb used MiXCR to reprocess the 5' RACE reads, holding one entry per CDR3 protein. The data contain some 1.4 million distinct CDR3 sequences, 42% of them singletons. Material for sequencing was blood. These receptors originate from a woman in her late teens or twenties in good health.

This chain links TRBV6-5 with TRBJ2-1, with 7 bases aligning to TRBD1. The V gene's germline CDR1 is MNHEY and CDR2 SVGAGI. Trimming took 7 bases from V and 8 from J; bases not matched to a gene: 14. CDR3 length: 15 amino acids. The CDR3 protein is CASTDEPGTVYEQFF. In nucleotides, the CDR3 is TGTGCCAGCACGGACGAGCCTGGGACAGTTTATGAGCAGTTCTTC.

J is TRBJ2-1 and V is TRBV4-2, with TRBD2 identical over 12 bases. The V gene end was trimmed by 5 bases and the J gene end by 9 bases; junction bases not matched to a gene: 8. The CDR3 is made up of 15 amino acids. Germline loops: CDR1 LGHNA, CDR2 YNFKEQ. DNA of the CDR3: TGTGCCAGCAGCAAGGGACTAGCGGGCGGCGTTGAGCAGTTCTTC. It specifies CASSKGLAGGVEQFF.

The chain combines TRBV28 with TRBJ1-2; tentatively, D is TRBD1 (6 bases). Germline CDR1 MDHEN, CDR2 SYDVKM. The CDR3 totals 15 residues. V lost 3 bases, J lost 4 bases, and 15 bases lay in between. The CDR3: CASSFFAGGGYGYTF. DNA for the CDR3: TGTGCCAGCAGTTTTTTTGCGGGGGGCGGCTATGGCTACACCTTC.

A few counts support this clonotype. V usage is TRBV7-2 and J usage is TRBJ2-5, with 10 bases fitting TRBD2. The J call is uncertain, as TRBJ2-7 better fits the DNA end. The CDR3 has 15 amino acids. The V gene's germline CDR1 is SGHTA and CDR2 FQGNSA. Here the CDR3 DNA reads TGTGCCAGCAGCCTCCCTAGCGGGGGCGGGTACGAGCAGTACTTC. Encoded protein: CASSLPSGGGYEQYF.

The CDR3 region has the DNA TGTGCCAGCAATGGGGGCAGCTCCTACGAGCAGTACTTC. Its protein is CASNGGSSYEQYF. The chain carries TRBV6-1 and TRBJ2-5; perhaps TRBD1 as D (6 bases). The DNA end favors TRBJ2-7, so the J call may be wrong. In germline, CDR1 is MNHNS, CDR2 SASEGT. CDR3 size: 13 residues.

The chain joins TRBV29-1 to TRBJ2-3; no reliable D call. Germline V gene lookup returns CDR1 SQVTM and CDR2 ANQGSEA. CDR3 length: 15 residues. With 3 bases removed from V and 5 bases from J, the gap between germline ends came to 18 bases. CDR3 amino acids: CSVDQLQWVGDTQYF. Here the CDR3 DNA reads TGCAGCGTTGACCAGCTTCAGTGGGTTGGAGATACGCAGTATTTT.

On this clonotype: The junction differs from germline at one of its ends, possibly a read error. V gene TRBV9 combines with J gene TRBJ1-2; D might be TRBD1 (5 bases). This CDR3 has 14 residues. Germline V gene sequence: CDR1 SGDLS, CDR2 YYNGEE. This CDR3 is CAGSSRELNYGYTF. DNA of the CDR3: TGTGCCGGCAGCTCCAGGGAGCTAAACTATGGCTACACCTTC. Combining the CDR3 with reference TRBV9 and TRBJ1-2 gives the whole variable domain DSGVTQTPKHLITATGQRVTLRCSPRSGDLSVYWYQQSLDQGLQFLIQYYNGEERAKGNILERFSAQQFPDLHSELNLSSLELGDSALYFCAGSSRELNYGYTFGSGTRLTVV.

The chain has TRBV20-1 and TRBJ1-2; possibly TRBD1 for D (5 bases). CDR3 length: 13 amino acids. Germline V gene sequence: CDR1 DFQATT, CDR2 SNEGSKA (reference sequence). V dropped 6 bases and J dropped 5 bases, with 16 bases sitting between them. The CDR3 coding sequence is TGCAGTGCCAACTCGGGGCACTTATATGGCTACACCTTC. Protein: CSANSGHLYGYTF.

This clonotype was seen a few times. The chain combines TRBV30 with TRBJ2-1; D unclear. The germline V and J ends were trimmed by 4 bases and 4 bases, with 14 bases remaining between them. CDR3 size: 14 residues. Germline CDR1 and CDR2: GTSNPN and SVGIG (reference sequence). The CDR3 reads CAWTLQSSYNEQFF. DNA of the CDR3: TGTGCCTGGACCCTCCAATCTTCGTACAATGAGCAGTTCTTC.